The subject of this entry is one T cell receptor (beta chain). Its antigen remains unidentified. Profiled with immunoSEQ multiplex PCR; TCRdb holds only in-frame clones, not every one. The sample has around 86,000 clones, roughly four fifths seen once; the top ten hold 0.75% to 1%. Deletions cut 8 bases from V and 8 bases from J, with 16 bases between. CDR1 is MNHNS and CDR2 is SASEGT in the germline V gene. CDR3 size: 14 residues. This sample was included in a study of radiotherapy plus CTLA-4 blockade in lung cancer. Study-wide background: Among enrolled patients, 15% to 20% responded and more than 25% achieved disease control. Overall study results and limits: TCR clones of tumor origin grew in blood after radiotherapy plus ipilimumab.

Sequencing used peripheral blood, obtained from a patient treated with radiotherapy plus ipilimumab. The chain employs TRBV6-1 and TRBJ1-6; D not resolved. The sequence derives from a human donor with non-small cell lung cancer who had stable disease on radiotherapy plus ipilimumab. CDR3 loop: CASLGRSRYSPLHF. The CDR3, as DNA: TGTGCCAGCCTCGGAAGGAGTAGGTATTCACCCCTCCACTTT.